One T cell receptor (beta chain) is described in this entry. The specificity of this receptor is unknown. Sequencing was performed on a NextSeq 550. The Human TCR Profiling Kit (MiLaboratory) was used to prepare UMI-labeled 5' RACE TRB cDNA libraries. cDNA synthesis used the entire amount of extracted RNA, and PCR amplification then used the entire amount of cDNA produced. Libraries were prepared in parallel using an identical number of PCR cycles. From the authors' description of their analysis: About 54,000 +/- 9,700 unique UMI-labeled TRB cDNA molecules per library were extracted with MIGEC and MiXCR, with at least two reads per UMI required. Each library averaged about 40,000 +/- 10,000 functional in-frame TRB CDR3 nucleotide clonotypes without stop codons. After each sample was downsampled to 5000 UMI-labeled TRB molecules, VDJtools was used to calculate diversity metrics such as normalized Shannon-Wiener and Chao1. Clonotype-size-weighted physicochemical properties of the central five CDR3 residues (interaction energy, strength, volume and Kidera factor 4) were computed in VDJtools. Each entry corresponds to one CDR3 protein sequence from reads that TCRdb reprocessed, and DNA is not given. V and J calls and clone size were set by TCRdb, not the authors. This sample's table contains tens of thousands of distinct CDR3 sequences. The leading ten clones occupy roughly 1.5% of the sample.

The data were taken from a study of CXCR3-negative and CXCR3-positive naive CD8 T cells (dated by TCRdb to between 2017 and 2020). Concerning the study at large: In total, some 130 million TRB reads were obtained, corresponding to roughly 1.5 +/- 0.3 million reads per library. The diversity and physicochemical repertoire analyses included about a dozen donors pooled from two independent experiments. TRBV-TRBJ cluster analysis included naive subsets from roughly 5 donors and memory cells from 3 donors. Study-wide conclusions, independent of this receptor: TRB CDR3s from CXCR3-positive naive cells showed higher hydrophobicity (lower Kidera factor 4), lower energy, and higher strength and volume indices than CXCR3-negative naive cells. Within the same donor, TRBV-TRBJ usage looked similar between naive CXCR3-negative and CXCR3-positive cells, but memory cells had distinct patterns. Because surface CD5, which has been linked to self-reactivity in mice, was comparable between naive subsets, TCR interaction strength was also inferred from TRB CDR3 physicochemical properties. Because CXCR3 expression was partially decreased after cryopreservation, freshly isolated PBMCs were used for most assays. Repertoire diversity was comparably high in both naive subsets but much lower in memory CD8+ T cells.

For every CD8+ T cell subset, a few hundred thousand cells were flow-sorted straight into RLT lysis buffer, and each subset was sorted in triplicate. Naive CD8+ T cells were defined stringently as CD45RO-CCR7+CD27+CD95- to exclude memory contaminants. Using standard density gradient centrifugation, peripheral blood mononuclear cells were isolated from buffy coats. A FACSAria III was used to flow-sort naive CXCR3-negative and CXCR3-positive CD8+ T cells. Total RNA was extracted from sorted cells using an RNeasy Mini Kit. CDR1 LGHNT and CDR2 FRNRAP were looked up in the germline V gene. The CDR3 has 20 amino acids, counting the end cysteine and phenylalanine. There is no recorded DNA.

This clonotype was obtained from a human donor in good health. Some clones in this sample may be carry-over from other donors' samples. This receptor chain uses TRBV12-5 and TRBJ2-1; TCRdb's D call of TRBD2 is untestable without DNA. The source material was naive CXCR3- CD8+ T cells from blood. The sample's cell subset or site label, decoded: CD45RO-CCR7+CD27+CD95- naive CD8+ T cells lacking CXCR3 (TNR3-). The CDR3 corresponds to CASGLAALAGGPLSYNEQFF.